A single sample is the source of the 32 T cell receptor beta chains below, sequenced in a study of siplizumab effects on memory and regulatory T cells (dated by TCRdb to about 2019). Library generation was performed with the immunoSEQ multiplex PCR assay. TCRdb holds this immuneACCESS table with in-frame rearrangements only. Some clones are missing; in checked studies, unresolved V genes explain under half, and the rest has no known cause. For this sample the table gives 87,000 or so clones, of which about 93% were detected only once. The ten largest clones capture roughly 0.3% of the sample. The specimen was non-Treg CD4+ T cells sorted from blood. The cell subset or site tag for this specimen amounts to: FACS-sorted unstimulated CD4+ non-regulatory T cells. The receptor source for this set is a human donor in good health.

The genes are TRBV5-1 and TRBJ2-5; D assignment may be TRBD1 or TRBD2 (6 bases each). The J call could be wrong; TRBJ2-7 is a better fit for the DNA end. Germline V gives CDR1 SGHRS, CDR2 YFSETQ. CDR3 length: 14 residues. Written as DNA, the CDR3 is TGCGCCAGCAGCTTGGAGGGGGGAACCTACGAGCAGTACTTC. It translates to CASSLEGGTYEQYF.

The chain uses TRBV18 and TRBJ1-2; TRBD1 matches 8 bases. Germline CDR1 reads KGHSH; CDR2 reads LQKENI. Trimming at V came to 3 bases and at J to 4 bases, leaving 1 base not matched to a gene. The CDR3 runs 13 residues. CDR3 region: CASSPGTGYGYTF. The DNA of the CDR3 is TGTGCCAGCTCACCGGGGACAGGCTATGGCTACACCTTC.

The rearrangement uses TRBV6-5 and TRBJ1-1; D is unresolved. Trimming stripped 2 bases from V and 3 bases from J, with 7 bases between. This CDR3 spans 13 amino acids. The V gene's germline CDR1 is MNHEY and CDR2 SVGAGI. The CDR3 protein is CASSYPGYTEAFF. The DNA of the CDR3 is TGTGCCAGCAGTTACCCTGGTTACACTGAAGCTTTCTTT.

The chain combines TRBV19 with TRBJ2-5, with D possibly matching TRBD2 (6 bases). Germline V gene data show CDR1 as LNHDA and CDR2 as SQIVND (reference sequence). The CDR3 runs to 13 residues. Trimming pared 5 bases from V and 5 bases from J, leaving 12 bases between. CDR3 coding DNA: TGTGCCAGTAGTCTCAATCGGGGGGAGACCCAGTACTTC. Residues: CASSLNRGETQYF.

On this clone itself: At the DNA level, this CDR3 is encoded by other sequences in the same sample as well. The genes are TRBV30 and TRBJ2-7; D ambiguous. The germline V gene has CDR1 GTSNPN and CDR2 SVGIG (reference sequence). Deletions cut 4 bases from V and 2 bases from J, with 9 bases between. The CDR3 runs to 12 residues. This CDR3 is CAWTQGTYEQYF. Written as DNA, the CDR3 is TGTGCCTGGACCCAAGGAACCTACGAGCAGTACTTC.

CDR3 in DNA: TGTGCCAGCAGCGTAGGGGGGCAAGAGACCCAGTACTTC. It is translated as CASSVGGQETQYF. The chain recombines TRBV9 with TRBJ2-5, with D tentatively TRBD1 or TRBD2 (5 bases each). Germline V gene sequence: CDR1 SGDLS, CDR2 YYNGEE. V lost 0 bases to trimming and J lost 2 bases, with 5 bases between them. CDR3 size: 13 residues.

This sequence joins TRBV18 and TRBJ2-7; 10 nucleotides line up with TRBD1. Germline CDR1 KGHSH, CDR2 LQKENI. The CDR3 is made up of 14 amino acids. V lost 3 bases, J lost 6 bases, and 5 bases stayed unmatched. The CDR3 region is CASSPRGQGREQYF. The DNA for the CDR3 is TGTGCCAGCTCACCTAGGGGACAGGGGCGCGAGCAGTACTTC.

The CDR3 protein is CASSLAVREAFF. The CDR3 DNA sequence: TGTGCCAGCAGCTTGGCTGTTCGGGAAGCTTTCTTT. The chain couples TRBV5-6 to TRBJ1-1, with no clear D. CDR1 and CDR2 (germline): SGHDT, YYEEEE. V dropped 0 bases and J dropped 8 bases, with 8 bases sitting between them. CDR3 size: 12 residues.

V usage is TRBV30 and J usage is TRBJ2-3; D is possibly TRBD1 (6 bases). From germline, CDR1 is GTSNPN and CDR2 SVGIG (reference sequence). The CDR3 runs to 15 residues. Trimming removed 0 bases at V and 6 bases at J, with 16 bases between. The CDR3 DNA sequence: TGTGCCTGGAGTGTACAGTCAGGGGTCACCGATACGCAGTATTTT. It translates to CAWSVQSGVTDTQYF. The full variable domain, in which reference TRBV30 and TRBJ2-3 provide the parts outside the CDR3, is SQTIHQWPATLVQPVGSPLSLECTVEGTSNPNLYWYRQAAGRGLQLLFYSVGIGQISSEVPQNLSASRPQDRQFILSSKKLLLSDSGFYLCAWSVQSGVTDTQYFGPGTRLTVL.

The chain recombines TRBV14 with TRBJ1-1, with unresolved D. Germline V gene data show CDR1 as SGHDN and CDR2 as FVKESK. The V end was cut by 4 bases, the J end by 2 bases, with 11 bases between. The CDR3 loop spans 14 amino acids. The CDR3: CASSLTLSNTEAFF. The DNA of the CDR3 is TGTGCCAGCAGCCTGACCCTATCCAACACTGAAGCTTTCTTT. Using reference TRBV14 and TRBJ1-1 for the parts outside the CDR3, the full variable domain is EAGVTQFPSHSVIEKGQTVTLRCDPISGHDNLYWYRRVMGKEIKFLLHFVKESKQDESGMPNNRFLAERTGGTYSTLKVQPAELEDSGVYFCASSLTLSNTEAFFGQGTRLTVV.

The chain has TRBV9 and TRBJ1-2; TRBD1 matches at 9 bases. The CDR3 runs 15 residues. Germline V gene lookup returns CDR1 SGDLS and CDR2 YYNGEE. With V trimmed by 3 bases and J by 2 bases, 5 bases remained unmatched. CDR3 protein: CASSAGQGLNYGYTF. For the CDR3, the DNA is TGTGCCAGCAGCGCGGGACAGGGATTAAACTATGGCTACACCTTC.

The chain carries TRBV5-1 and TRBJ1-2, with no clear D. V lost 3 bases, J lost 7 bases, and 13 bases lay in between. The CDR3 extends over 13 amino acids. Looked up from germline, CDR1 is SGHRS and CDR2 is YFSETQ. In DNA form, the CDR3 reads TGCGCCAGCAGCTGGACCTCAGAGGTTGGCTACACCTTC. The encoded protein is CASSWTSEVGYTF.

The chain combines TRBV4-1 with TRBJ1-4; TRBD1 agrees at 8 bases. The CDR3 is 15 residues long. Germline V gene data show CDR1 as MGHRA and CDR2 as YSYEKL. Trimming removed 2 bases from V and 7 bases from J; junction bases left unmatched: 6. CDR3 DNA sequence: TGCGCCAGCAGCCAAACCCGGACAGGGACTGAAAAACTGTTTTTT. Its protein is CASSQTRTGTEKLFF.

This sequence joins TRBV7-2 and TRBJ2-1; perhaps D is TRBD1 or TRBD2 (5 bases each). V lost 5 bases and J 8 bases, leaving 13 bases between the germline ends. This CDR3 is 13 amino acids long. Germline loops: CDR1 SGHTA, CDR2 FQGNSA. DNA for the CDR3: TGTGCCAGCAGCCTCCCGAGGGGCTATGAGCAGTTCTTC. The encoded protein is CASSLPRGYEQFF.

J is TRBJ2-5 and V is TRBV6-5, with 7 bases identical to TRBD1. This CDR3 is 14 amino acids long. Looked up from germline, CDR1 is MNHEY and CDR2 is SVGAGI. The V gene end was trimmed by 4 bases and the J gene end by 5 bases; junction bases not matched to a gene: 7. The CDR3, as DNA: TGTGCCAGCAGTTCACCGACAGGGTTGGAGACCCAGTACTTC. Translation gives CASSSPTGLETQYF.

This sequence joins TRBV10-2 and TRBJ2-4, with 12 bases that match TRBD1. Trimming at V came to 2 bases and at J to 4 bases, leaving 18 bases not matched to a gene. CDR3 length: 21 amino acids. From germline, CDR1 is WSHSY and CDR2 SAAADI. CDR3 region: CASSEEEYGTGGWVLKNIQYF. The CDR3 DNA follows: TGCGCCAGCAGTGAGGAGGAATATGGGACAGGGGGCTGGGTCCTGAAAAACATTCAGTACTTC.

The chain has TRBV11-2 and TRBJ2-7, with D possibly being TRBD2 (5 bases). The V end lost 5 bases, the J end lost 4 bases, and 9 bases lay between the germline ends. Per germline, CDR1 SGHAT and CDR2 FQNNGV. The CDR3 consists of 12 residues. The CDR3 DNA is TGTGCCAGCAGCCCAAGGAGGTACGAGCAGTACTTC. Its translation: CASSPRRYEQYF.

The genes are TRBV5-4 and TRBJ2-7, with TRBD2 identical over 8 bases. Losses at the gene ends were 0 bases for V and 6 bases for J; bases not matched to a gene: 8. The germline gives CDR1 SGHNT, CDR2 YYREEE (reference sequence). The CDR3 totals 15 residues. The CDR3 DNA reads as TGTGCCAGCAGCTTGGTATTAGCGGGAAACTCCGAGCAGTACTTC. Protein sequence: CASSLVLAGNSEQYF.

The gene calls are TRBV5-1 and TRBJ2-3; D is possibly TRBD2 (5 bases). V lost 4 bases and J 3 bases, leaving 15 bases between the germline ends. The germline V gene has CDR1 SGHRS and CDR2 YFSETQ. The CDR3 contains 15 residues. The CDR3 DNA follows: TGCGCCAGCAGCCCGGGAAGTTTCAAAACAGATACGCAGTATTTT. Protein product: CASSPGSFKTDTQYF.

CDR3 protein: CAGGTGIGGGELFF. CDR3 DNA sequence: TGTGCCGGCGGGACAGGGATTGGGGGCGGGGAGCTGTTTTTT. The chain has TRBV2 and TRBJ2-2; 9 bases align to TRBD1. The junction had 11 bases not matched to a gene; V was cut back by 11 bases and J by 7 bases. The CDR3 is 14 residues long. CDR1 SNHLY and CDR2 FYNNEI come from the germline V gene.

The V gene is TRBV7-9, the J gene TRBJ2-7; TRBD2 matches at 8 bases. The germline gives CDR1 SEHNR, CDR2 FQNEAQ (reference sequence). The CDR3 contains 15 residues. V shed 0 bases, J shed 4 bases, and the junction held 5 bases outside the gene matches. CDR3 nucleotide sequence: TGTGCCAGCAGCTTAGCTAGCGGGACACGGTACGAGCAGTACTTC. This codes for CASSLASGTRYEQYF.

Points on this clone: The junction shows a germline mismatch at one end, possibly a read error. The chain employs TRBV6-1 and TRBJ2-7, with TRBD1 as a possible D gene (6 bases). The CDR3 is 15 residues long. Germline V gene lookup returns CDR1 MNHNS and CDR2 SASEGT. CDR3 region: CASSRQATGSYGQYF. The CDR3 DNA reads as TGTGCCAGCAGCCGCCAGGCCACAGGGAGCTACGGGCAGTACTTC.

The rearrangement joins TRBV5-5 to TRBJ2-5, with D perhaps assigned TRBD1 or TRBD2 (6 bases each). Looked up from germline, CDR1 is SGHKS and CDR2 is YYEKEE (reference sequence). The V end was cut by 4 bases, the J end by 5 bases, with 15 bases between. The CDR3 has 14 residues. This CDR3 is CASSRPGGEETQYF. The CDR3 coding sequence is TGTGCCAGCAGCCGGCCCGGGGGCGAGGAGACCCAGTACTTC.

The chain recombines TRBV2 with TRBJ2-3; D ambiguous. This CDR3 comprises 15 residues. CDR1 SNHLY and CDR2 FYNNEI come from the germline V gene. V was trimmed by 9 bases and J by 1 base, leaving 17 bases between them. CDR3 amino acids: CASSISALGTDTQYF. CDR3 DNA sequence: TGTGCCAGTAGCATAAGCGCACTTGGCACAGATACGCAGTATTTT.

The CDR3: CASYPRSHEQYF. CDR3 in DNA: TGTGCCAGTTACCCCCGGAGTCACGAGCAGTACTTC. The chain combines TRBV14 with TRBJ2-7; D is undetermined. The V end was cut by 9 bases, the J end by 5 bases, with 14 bases between. CDR1 and CDR2 from the germline V gene are SGHDN and FVKESK. This CDR3 region has 12 residues.

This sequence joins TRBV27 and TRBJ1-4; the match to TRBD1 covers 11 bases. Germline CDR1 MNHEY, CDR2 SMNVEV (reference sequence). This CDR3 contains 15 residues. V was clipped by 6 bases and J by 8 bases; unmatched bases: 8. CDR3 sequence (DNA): TGTGCCAGCAGAACCCTGGGACAGGGGGAGGAAAAACTGTTTTTT. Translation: CASRTLGQGEEKLFF.

CDR3 region: CASSMEGAAAEAFF. CDR3 nucleotides: TGTGCCAGTAGTATGGAGGGCGCAGCTGCTGAAGCTTTCTTT. The J gene is TRBJ1-1, the V gene TRBV19; D unclear. This CDR3 has 14 residues. Germline values: CDR1 LNHDA, CDR2 SQIVND (reference sequence). V lost 3 bases and J 6 bases, leaving 14 bases between the germline ends.

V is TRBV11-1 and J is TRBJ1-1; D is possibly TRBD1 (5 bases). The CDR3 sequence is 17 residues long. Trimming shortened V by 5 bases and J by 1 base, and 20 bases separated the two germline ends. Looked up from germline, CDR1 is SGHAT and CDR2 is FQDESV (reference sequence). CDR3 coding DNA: TGTGCCAGCAGCCTAAAGGGCGGGGGGTTATCGAACACTGAAGCTTTCTTT. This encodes CASSLKGGGLSNTEAFF.

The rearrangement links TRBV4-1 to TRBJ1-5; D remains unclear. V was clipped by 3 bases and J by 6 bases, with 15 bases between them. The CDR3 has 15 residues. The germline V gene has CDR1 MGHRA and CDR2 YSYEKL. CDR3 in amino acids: CASSQRSGVGQPQHF. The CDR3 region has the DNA TGCGCCAGCAGCCAGAGGTCAGGCGTTGGTCAGCCCCAGCATTTT.

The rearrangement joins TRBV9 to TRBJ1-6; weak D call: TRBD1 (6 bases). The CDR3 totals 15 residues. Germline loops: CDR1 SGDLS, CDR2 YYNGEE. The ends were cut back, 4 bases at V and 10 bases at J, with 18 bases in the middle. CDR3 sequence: CASSSLGGGNSPLHF. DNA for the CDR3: TGTGCCAGCAGCTCCCTCGGGGGGGGCAACTCACCCCTCCACTTT.

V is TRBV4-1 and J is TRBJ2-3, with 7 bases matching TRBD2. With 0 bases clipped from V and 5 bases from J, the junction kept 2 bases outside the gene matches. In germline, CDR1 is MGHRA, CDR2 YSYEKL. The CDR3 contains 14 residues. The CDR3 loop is CASSQEGGKDTQYF. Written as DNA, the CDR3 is TGCGCCAGCAGCCAAGAGGGGGGGAAAGATACGCAGTATTTT.

CDR3 DNA sequence: TGCAGCGTTGCCAGGGACCCTGGAAACACCATATATTTT. Protein: CSVARDPGNTIYF. The V gene is TRBV29-1, the J gene TRBJ1-3, with D perhaps matching TRBD1 (5 bases). Germline loops: CDR1 SQVTM, CDR2 ANQGSEA. V dropped 4 bases and J dropped 2 bases, with 9 bases sitting between them. The CDR3 spans 13 residues.